Following are 4 T cell receptor beta chains from one sample sequenced in a study of cytomegalovirus exposure and HLA in healthy donors. The primer mix had 60 Vbeta and 13 Jbeta primers. Sequencing was performed with immunoSEQ multiplex PCR; in TCRdb, only in-frame clones are kept and a portion is missing. The sample holds about 89,000 clones, less than 80% seen once. Material: PBMCs. Every receptor here comes from a male donor in good health and CMV-seronegative.

This clone was detected only a few times. V and J are TRBV7-2 and TRBJ1-2; D is unclear. V was trimmed by 0 bases and J by 2 bases, leaving 10 bases between them. The CDR3 is made up of 15 amino acids. Germline CDR1 SGHTA, CDR2 FQGNSA. This CDR3 is CASSLAISGNYGYTF. Written as DNA, the CDR3 is TGTGCCAGCAGCTTAGCCATCTCCGGGAACTATGGCTACACCTTC.

The chain links TRBV19 to TRBJ1-1; D remains unclear. There are 13 residues in the CDR3. The V gene's germline CDR1 is LNHDA and CDR2 SQIVND (reference sequence). V was cut by 5 bases and J by 0 bases, with 7 bases left in between. The CDR3, as DNA: TGTGCCAGTAGTGGCACCTTGAACACTGAAGCTTTCTTT. Its protein is CASSGTLNTEAFF.

This rearrangement joins TRBV9 to TRBJ1-5; possibly TRBD1 for D (5 bases). V dropped 1 base and J dropped 2 bases, with 10 bases sitting between them. This CDR3 contains 15 residues. CDR1 and CDR2 from the germline V gene are SGDLS and YYNGEE. This CDR3 is CASSVTGGGNQPQHF. Written as DNA, the CDR3 is TGTGCCAGCAGCGTAACCGGAGGGGGCAATCAGCCCCAGCATTTT.

Written as DNA, the CDR3 is TGTGCCACCAGCGCGGTCTTGATGATGAACACTGAAGCTTTCTTT. Its translation: CATSAVLMMNTEAFF. J is TRBJ1-1 and V is TRBV15; D is unclear. Germline CDR1 is LNHNV and CDR2 is YYDKDF (reference sequence). The ends were cut back, 5 bases at V and 0 bases at J, with 13 bases in the middle. There are 15 residues in the CDR3.